This T cell receptor beta chain was sequenced in a study of shared clonotypes between healthy human individuals. In the study overall: Three CD4 naive, three CD4 memory, two CD8 naive and one CD8 memory plate were used per donor.

This clone came up once. Its specificity is not known. Methods used by the authors: ImmunoSEQ only sent back junction sequences with no quality scores, so filtering was done differently. Generated by immunoSEQ multiplex PCR, the TCRdb table keeps only in-frame clones and is missing some. That table is the source of V, J and clone size, and D and trimming were worked out from the DNA. The sample lists approximately 350,000 clones; under 80% were seen once. Overall study results and limits: Generation probabilities of non-shared clonotypes were lower (relative to those shared by all four donors). A handful of donors showed sharing of about 4.6% of naive CD4 clonotypes.

The receptor's source is a man in his thirties or forties in good health. Input material: memory CD4+ T cells sorted from blood. The subset here: CD45RA-negative fraction.

The CDR3 loop is CASSQRDLSYEQYF. The CDR3 DNA reads TGCGCCAGCAGCCAGCGGGACCTGTCCTACGAGCAGTACTTC. This chain connects TRBV4-3 to TRBJ2-7; possibly TRBD2 for D (6 bases). Trimming left V 3 bases short and J 1 base short, with 10 bases between. CDR1 is LGHNA, CDR2 YSLEER, per germline. The CDR3 is made up of 14 amino acids.